This paragraph covers one T cell receptor (beta chain) sequence. Its specificity is unknown. The entry originates in a study of T-cell memory formation after mild COVID-19. Study context: TCR clusters were mostly confined to one donor each.

TCR alpha and TCR beta cDNA libraries carrying sample barcodes and UMIs were produced by 5'RACE using constant-segment primers. TCRdb reanalysed the 5' RACE reads using MiXCR and keeps one entry per CDR3 protein. The sample shows approximately 350,000 distinct CDR3 sequences, 25% to 30% of them seen only once. Study outcomes and limitations: Contracting CD4+ clones lay largely in CM and EM, with CD8+ ones residing in EMRA.

The sequenced sample was PBMCs or a T cell subset sorted from them (not recorded which). The sequence derives from an adult woman who had mild COVID-19 (a few samples of this study predate the infection). Cell type and time point are not known.

The CDR3 nucleotides are TGCAGCGTTGGCCGTAAATTTACCTACAATGAGCAGTTCTTC. It translates to CSVGRKFTYNEQFF. V and J are TRBV29-1 and TRBJ2-1; D is ambiguous. The CDR3 is made up of 14 amino acids. Between the trimmed V and J ends, which lost 4 bases and 2 bases, there was a span of 12 bases. The germline V gene encodes CDR1 SQVTM and CDR2 ANQGSEA.